These 14 T cell receptor beta chains share one sample of origin, sequenced in a study of blood T cell repertoires in COVID-19. Only in-frame clones appear in the TCRdb table, and some are missing; sequencing was by immunoSEQ multiplex PCR. The sample holds about 130,000 clones, roughly 80% seen once. Sample: peripheral blood. Receptors originate from a man aged 60 to 75 with acute or convalescent COVID-19.

This sequence joins TRBV11-3 and TRBJ2-3; 7 bases line up with TRBD2. The CDR3 has 15 amino acids. Trimming took 5 bases from V and 2 from J; bases not matched to a gene: 7. Germline CDR1 is SGHNT and CDR2 is YENEEA. The CDR3 bases are TGTGCCAGCAGCCCTCCTAGCGGAGACACAGATACGCAGTATTTT. Protein sequence: CASSPPSGDTDTQYF. Supplemented by reference TRBV11-3 and TRBJ2-3, the full variable domain reads EAGVVQSPRYKIIEKKQPVAFWCNPISGHNTLYWYLQNLGQGPELLIRYENEEAVDDSQLPKDRFSAERLKGVDSTLKIQPAELGDSAVYLCASSPPSGDTDTQYFGPGTRLTVL.

The chain couples TRBV19 to TRBJ2-6; TRBD1 matches 7 bases. Germline CDR1 is LNHDA and CDR2 is SQIVND (reference sequence). The V and J ends lost 4 bases and 4 bases, in that order; junction bases with no gene match: 7. The CDR3 spans 16 residues. The CDR3 is CASSKPGGSGANVLTF. The CDR3, as DNA: TGTGCCAGTAGTAAACCAGGGGGTTCCGGGGCCAACGTCCTGACTTTC.

V gene TRBV30 combines with J gene TRBJ1-2; 10 nucleotides align to TRBD1. V was pared by 4 bases and J by 8 bases, with 10 bases of the junction left unmatched. CDR1 and CDR2 from the germline V gene are GTSNPN and SVGIG (reference sequence). The CDR3 is made up of 14 amino acids. The CDR3 loop is CAWTVGTGVGGYTF. For the CDR3, the DNA is TGTGCCTGGACCGTAGGGACAGGGGTTGGCGGCTACACCTTC.

The chain uses TRBV24-1 and TRBJ2-7; 8 bases fit TRBD2. Germline V gene sequence: CDR1 KGHDR, CDR2 SFDVKD. V dropped 5 bases and J dropped 4; count of bases not matched to a gene: 3. CDR3 length equals 13 residues. CDR3 sequence reads: CATSAGGQYEQYF. The CDR3 nucleotides read TGTGCCACCAGTGCGGGGGGGCAGTACGAGCAGTACTTC.

This chain connects TRBV6-1 to TRBJ1-1; D unclear. CDR1 MNHNS and CDR2 SASEGT come from the germline V gene. Trimming removed 3 bases from V and 2 bases from J, with 13 bases in between. CDR3 length: 15 amino acids. The CDR3 nucleotides are TGTGCCAGCAGTGATATCCAGCGGCCAAACACTGAAGCTTTCTTT. Encoded protein: CASSDIQRPNTEAFF.

The sample holds a few counts of this clone. The rearrangement links TRBV11-2 to TRBJ2-1, with TRBD2 matching over 10 bases. In germline, CDR1 is SGHAT, CDR2 FQNNGV. V was clipped by 6 bases and J by 0 bases; unmatched bases: 11. The CDR3 has 18 amino acids. The CDR3 nucleotides read TGTGCCAGCAGTCGAGGACTAGCGGATGGGACCTCCTACAATGAGCAGTTCTTC. Translating gives CASSRGLADGTSYNEQFF.

This clone was detected a few times. CDR3 sequence: CASSGVFGDTGELFF. In DNA, the CDR3 is TGTGCCAGCAGCGGGGTATTTGGGGACACCGGGGAGCTGTTTTTT. This rearrangement joins TRBV6-5 to TRBJ2-2; tentatively, D is TRBD2 (5 bases). The V end was cut by 6 bases, the J end by 3 bases, with 14 bases between. The CDR3 is 15 residues long. Germline V CDR1 and CDR2: MNHEY, SVGAGI.

The table lists this clone with a few counts. The chain is built from TRBV5-6 and TRBJ2-1; TRBD1 is a possible D gene (6 bases). V was pared by 5 bases and J by 9 bases, with 18 bases between. There are 14 residues in the CDR3. CDR1 and CDR2 (germline): SGHDT, YYEEEE. CDR3 nucleotides: TGTGCCAGCAGGGGCGGCCCTAGGGGGAGTGAGCAGTTCTTC. It encodes CASRGGPRGSEQFF.

There are a few counts of this clone. The rearrangement joins TRBV3-1 (or the pseudogene TRBV3-2) to TRBJ2-3, with D perhaps matching TRBD2 (6 bases). Germline CDR1 and CDR2: LGHDT and YNNKEL (reference sequence). The CDR3 sequence is 17 residues long. Trimming stripped 0 bases from V and 7 bases from J, with 20 bases between. CDR3 amino acids: CASSQDPAGVTRNTQYF. The CDR3 DNA reads as TGTGCCAGCAGCCAAGACCCCGCCGGTGTGACTAGGAATACGCAGTATTTT.

This sequence joins TRBV2 and TRBJ1-1, with TRBD1 matching over 11 bases. CDR3 length equals 16 residues. Germline values: CDR1 SNHLY, CDR2 FYNNEI. V trimming: 4 bases; J trimming: 4 bases; junction bases outside the gene matches: 8. CDR3 sequence: CASSAGQGAGGTEAFF. In DNA, the CDR3 is TGTGCCAGCAGTGCCGGACAGGGGGCCGGGGGCACTGAAGCTTTCTTT. Full variable domain (rest looked up from reference TRBV2 and TRBJ1-1): EPEVTQTPSHQVTQMGQEVILRCVPISNHLYFYWYRQILGQKVEFLVSFYNNEISEKSEIFDDQFSVERPDGSNFTLKIRSTKLEDSAMYFCASSAGQGAGGTEAFFGQGTRLTVV.

This clone has only a few counts. The V gene is TRBV20-1, the J gene TRBJ1-5; D perhaps matches TRBD1 (6 bases). The CDR3 runs 15 residues. Germline CDR1 reads DFQATT; CDR2 reads SNEGSKA (reference sequence). Trimming cost V 3 bases and J 5 bases, with 17 bases left between them. CDR3 DNA: TGCAGTGCTAGTAGGGGGGGCAGCTCCGATCAGCCCCAGCATTTT. Translation: CSASRGGSSDQPQHF.

This chain links TRBV7-2 with TRBJ1-2; TRBD1 matches 8 bases. V lost 6 bases to trimming and J lost 7 bases; unmatched junction nucleotides: 10. The germline gives CDR1 SGHTA, CDR2 FQGNSA. The CDR3 spans 14 residues. CDR3 nucleotide sequence: TGTGCCAGCAGACGGACAGGGCTTGTATTTGGCTACACCTTC. Its protein is CASRRTGLVFGYTF.

In this sample, this clone turned up a few times. The chain has TRBV7-9 and TRBJ2-2, with D tentatively TRBD2 (5 bases). The V gene lost 3 bases and the J gene lost 1 base, with 12 bases spanning the gap. CDR3 size: 16 residues. Germline-derived CDR1 and CDR2 are SEHNR and FQNEAQ (reference sequence). CDR3 DNA sequence: TGTGCCAGCAGCTTTTCAGCGGTGCTGAACACCGGGGAGCTGTTTTTT. Amino acids: CASSFSAVLNTGELFF. Together with reference TRBV7-9 and TRBJ2-2, the CDR3 gives the full variable domain: DTGVSQNPRHKITKRGQNVTFRCDPISEHNRLYWYRQTLGQGPEFLTYFQNEAQLEKSRLLSDRFSAERPKGSFSTLEIQRTEQGDSAMYLCASSFSAVLNTGELFFGEGSRLTVL.

V usage is TRBV29-1 and J usage is TRBJ1-2, with 10 nucleotides matching TRBD1. This CDR3 comprises 14 residues. Germline V gene sequence: CDR1 SQVTM, CDR2 ANQGSEA. V trimming: 4 bases; J trimming: 6 bases; junction bases outside the gene matches: 8. The CDR3: CSVGGGTGVDGYTF. CDR3 coding DNA: TGCAGCGTTGGTGGCGGGACAGGGGTCGATGGCTACACCTTC.